Described below is a single TCR beta chain sequence and its context. What it binds is unknown. With 60 Vbeta and 13 Jbeta primers, the PCR was carried out. Study processing details: Approximately 80 million unique TCR beta chains, about 11 million of them shared, were counted by a later analysis. Method: immunoSEQ multiplex PCR; TCRdb's copy keeps in-frame clones and lacks some. That table furnishes V, J and clone size, whereas the DNA furnished D and trimming. The table has about 130,000 clones, around 70% seen once. The sample is drawn from a study of cytomegalovirus exposure and HLA in healthy donors. Findings and limits, study-wide: Researchers counted around 160 TCR beta chains as cytomegalovirus-associated. Earlier findings revealed that most TCR beta V segments proved productive either about 90% or about 30% of the time. The authors later found TCR association rates varying by HLA locus, with DRB1 most and HLA-C fewest.

V lost 0 bases and J lost 4, with 13 bases in between. Germline V gene data show CDR1 as SEHNR and CDR2 as FQNEAQ (reference sequence). This CDR3 is 16 amino acids long. This TCR was recovered from a male donor in good health and CMV-seronegative. Sequenced material: PBMCs. V and J are TRBV7-9 and TRBJ1-3, with a weak D call TRBD1 (6 bases). The CDR3 DNA reads TGTGCCAGCAGCTTAGCGGTTTGGGGGCAAGGAAACACCATATATTTT. It codes for CASSLAVWGQGNTIYF.